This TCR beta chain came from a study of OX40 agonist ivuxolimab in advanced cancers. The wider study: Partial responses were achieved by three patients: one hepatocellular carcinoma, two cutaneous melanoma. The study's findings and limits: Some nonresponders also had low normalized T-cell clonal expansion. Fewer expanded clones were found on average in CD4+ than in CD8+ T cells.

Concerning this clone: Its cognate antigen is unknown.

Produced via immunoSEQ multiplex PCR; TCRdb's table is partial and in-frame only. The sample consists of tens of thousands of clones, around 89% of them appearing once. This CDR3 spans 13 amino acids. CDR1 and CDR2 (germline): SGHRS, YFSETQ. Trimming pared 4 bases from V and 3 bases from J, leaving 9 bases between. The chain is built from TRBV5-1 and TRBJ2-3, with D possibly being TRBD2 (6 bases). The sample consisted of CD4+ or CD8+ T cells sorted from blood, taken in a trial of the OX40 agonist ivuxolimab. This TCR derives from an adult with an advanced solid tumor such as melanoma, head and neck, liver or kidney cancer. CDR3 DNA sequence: TGCGCCAGCAGCCCGGGAGAGACAGATACGCAGTATTTT. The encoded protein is CASSPGETDTQYF.